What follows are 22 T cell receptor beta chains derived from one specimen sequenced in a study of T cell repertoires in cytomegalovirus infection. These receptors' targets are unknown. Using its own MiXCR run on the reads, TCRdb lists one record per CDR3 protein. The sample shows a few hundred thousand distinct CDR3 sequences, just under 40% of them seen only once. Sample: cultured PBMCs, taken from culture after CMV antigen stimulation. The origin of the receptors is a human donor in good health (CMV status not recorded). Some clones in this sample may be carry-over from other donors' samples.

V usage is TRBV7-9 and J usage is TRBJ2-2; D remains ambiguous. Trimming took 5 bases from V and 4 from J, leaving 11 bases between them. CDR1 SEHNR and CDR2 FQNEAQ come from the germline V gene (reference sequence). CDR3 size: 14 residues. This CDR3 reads CASSRSWGTGELFF. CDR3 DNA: TGTGCCAGCAGCCGAAGCTGGGGCACCGGGGAGCTGTTTTTT.

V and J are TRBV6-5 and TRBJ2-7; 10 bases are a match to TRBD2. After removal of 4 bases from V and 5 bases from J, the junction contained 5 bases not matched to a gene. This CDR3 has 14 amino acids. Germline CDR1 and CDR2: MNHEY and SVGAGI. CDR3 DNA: TGTGCCAGCAGTTCCCCCGGGACTAGCGACGAGCAGTACTTC. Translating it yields CASSSPGTSDEQYF.

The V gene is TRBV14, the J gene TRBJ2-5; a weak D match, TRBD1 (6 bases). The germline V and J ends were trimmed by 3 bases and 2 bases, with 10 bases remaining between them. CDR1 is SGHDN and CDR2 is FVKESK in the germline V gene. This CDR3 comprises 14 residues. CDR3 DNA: TGTGCCAGCAGCCAGGCCGGGACACAAGAGACCCAGTACTTC. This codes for CASSQAGTQETQYF.

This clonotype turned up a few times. The CDR3 spells CASSLRAGVTYNEQFF. CDR3 bases: TGTGCCAGCAGCTTACGGGCGGGAGTAACCTACAATGAGCAGTTCTTC. V and J are TRBV7-2 and TRBJ2-1; 7 bases are shared with TRBD2. The trim removed 2 bases at V and 2 bases at J, leaving 6 bases unmatched. Per germline, CDR1 SGHTA and CDR2 FQGNSA. The CDR3 has 16 amino acids.

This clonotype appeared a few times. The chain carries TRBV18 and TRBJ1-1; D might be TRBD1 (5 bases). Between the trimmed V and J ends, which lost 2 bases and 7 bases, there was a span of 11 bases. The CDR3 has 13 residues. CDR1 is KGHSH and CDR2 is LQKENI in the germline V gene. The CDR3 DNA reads TGTGCCAGCTCACCAGGGGCGGCTATTGAAGCTTTCTTT. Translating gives CASSPGAAIEAFF.

CDR3 loop: CASSKQETYEQYF. CDR3 DNA sequence: TGTGCCAGCAGTAAACAGGAAACCTACGAGCAGTACTTC. The rearrangement links TRBV6-2 or TRBV6-3 to TRBJ2-7; TRBD1 might be the D (5 bases). Germline V gene data show CDR1 as MNHEY and CDR2 as SVGEGT. The germline V and J ends were trimmed by 5 bases and 2 bases, with 10 bases remaining between them. The CDR3 is 13 amino acids.

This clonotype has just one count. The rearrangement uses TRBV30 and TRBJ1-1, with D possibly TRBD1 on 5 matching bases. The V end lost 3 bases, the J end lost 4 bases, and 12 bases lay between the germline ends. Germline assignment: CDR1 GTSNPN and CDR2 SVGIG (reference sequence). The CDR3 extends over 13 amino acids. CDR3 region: CAWRETGGTEAFF. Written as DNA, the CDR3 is TGTGCCTGGAGGGAGACGGGGGGCACTGAAGCTTTCTTT.

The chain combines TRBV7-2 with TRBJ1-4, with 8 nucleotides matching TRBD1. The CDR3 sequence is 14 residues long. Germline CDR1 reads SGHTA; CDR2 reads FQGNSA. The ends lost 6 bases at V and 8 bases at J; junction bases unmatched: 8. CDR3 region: CASRPGTGEEKLFF. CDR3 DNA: TGTGCCAGCAGACCTGGGACAGGAGAAGAAAAACTGTTTTTT.

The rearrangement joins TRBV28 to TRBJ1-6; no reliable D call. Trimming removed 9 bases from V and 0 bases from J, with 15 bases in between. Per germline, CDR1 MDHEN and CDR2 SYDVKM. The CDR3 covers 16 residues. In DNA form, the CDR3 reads TGTGCCAGAAGCTTAGGACGAAGCTCCTATAATTCACCCCTCCACTTT. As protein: CARSLGRSSYNSPLHF.

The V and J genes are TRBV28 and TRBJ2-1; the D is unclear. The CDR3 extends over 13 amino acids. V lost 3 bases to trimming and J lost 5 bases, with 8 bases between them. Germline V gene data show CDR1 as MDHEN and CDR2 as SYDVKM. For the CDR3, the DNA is TGTGCCAGCAGTTTGAACCGTAACAATGAGCAGTTCTTC. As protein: CASSLNRNNEQFF.

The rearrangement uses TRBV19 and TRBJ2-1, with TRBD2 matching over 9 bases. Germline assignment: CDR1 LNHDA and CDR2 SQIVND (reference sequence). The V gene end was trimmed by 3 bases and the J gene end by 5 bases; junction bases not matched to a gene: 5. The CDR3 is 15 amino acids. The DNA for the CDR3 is TGTGCCAGTAGTATCCTAGCGGGACAAGACAATGAGCAGTTCTTC. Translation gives CASSILAGQDNEQFF.

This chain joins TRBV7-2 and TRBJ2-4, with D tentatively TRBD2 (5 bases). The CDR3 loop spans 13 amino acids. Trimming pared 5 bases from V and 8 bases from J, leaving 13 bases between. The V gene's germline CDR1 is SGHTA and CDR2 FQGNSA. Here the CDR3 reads CASSPGVRYIQYF. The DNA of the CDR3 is TGTGCCAGCAGCCCCGGGGTGAGGTACATTCAGTACTTC.

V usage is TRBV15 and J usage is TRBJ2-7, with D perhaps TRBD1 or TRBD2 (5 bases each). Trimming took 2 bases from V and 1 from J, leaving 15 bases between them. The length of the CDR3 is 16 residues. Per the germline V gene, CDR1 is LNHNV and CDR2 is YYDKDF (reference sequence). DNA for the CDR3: TGTGCCACCAGCAGACAACCGGGGCGAGGGTCCTACGAGCAGTACTTC. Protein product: CATSRQPGRGSYEQYF.

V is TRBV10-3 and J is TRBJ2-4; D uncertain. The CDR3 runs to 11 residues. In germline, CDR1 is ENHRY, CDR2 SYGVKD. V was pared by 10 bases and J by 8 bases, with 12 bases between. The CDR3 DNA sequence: TGTGCCACCGCTGGCGGTGACATTCAGTACTTC. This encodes CATAGGDIQYF.

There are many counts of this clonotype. The CDR3, as DNA: TGTGCCAGCAGCTTAGTCTGGACTAGCGTTAACACCGGGGAGCTGTTTTTT. It yields the protein CASSLVWTSVNTGELFF. This chain joins TRBV7-2 and TRBJ2-2; TRBD2 matches at 9 bases. The germline gives CDR1 SGHTA, CDR2 FQGNSA. V shed 1 base and J 2 bases; nucleotides not matched to a gene: 5. The CDR3 totals 17 residues. The whole variable domain, filled in from reference TRBV7-2 and TRBJ2-2, reads GAGVSQSPSNKVTEKGKDVELRCDPISGHTALYWYRQSLGQGLEFLIYFQGNSAPDKSGLPSDRFSAERTGGSVSTLTIQRTQQEDSAVYLCASSLVWTSVNTGELFFGEGSRLTVL.

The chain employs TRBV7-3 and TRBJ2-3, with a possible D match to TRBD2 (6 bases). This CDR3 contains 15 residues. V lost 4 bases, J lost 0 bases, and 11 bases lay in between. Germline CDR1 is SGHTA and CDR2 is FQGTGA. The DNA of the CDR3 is TGTGCCAGCAGCTCGAGGCGGGGCAGCACAGATACGCAGTATTTT. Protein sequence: CASSSRRGSTDTQYF. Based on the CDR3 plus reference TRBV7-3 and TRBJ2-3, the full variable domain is GAGVSQTPSNKVTEKGKYVELRCDPISGHTALYWYRQSLGQGPEFLIYFQGTGAADDSGLPNDRFFAVRPEGSVSTLKIQRTERGDSAVYLCASSSRRGSTDTQYFGPGTRLTVL.

The CDR3 DNA sequence: TGTGCCAGCAGCTTATCTCCGGCGGCCTCTGGAAACACCATATATTTT. Translated: CASSLSPAASGNTIYF. The rearrangement uses TRBV7-9 and TRBJ1-3; D ambiguous. The CDR3 has 16 residues. The V gene lost 2 bases and the J gene lost 0 bases, with 11 bases spanning the gap. The germline gives CDR1 SEHNR, CDR2 FQNEAQ (reference sequence).

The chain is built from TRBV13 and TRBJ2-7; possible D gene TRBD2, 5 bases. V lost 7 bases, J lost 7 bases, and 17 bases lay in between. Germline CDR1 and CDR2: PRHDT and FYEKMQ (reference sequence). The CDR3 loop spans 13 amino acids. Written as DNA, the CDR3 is TGTGCCAGCAAACCCTGGCTACTAGGAGAGCAGTACTTC. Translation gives CASKPWLLGEQYF.

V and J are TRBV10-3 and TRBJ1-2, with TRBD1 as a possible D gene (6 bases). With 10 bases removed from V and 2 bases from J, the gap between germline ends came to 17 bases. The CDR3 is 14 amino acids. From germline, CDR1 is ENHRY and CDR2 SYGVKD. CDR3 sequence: CASLDSFENYGYTF. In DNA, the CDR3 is TGTGCCAGCCTGGACAGCTTCGAAAACTATGGCTACACCTTC.

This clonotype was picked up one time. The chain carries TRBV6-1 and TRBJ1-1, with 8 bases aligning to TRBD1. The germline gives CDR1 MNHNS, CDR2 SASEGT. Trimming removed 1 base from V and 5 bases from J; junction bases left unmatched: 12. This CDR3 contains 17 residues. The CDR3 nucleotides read TGTGCCAGCAGTGAAGGAGGGGCGGGCAGGGGGCCAACTGAAGCTTTCTTT. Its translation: CASSEGGAGRGPTEAFF.

CDR3 region: CASSDRMGKLFF. CDR3 in DNA: TGTGCCAGCAGTGACAGGATGGGGAAACTGTTTTTT. V usage is TRBV6-4 and J usage is TRBJ1-4, with D uncertain. The CDR3 is 12 amino acids. Trimming took off 2 bases at V and 11 bases at J, with 9 bases between the two ends. Germline assignment: CDR1 MRHNA and CDR2 SNTAGT.

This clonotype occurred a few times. In DNA form, the CDR3 reads TGTGCCAGCAGTTATAGGGCTGAGACCCAGTACTTC. It is translated as CASSYRAETQYF. The chain carries TRBV6-2 or TRBV6-3 and TRBJ2-5; D is undetermined. V lost 3 bases to trimming and J lost 5 bases, with 7 bases between them. The germline V gene has CDR1 MNHEY and CDR2 SVGEGT. The length of the CDR3 is 12 residues.